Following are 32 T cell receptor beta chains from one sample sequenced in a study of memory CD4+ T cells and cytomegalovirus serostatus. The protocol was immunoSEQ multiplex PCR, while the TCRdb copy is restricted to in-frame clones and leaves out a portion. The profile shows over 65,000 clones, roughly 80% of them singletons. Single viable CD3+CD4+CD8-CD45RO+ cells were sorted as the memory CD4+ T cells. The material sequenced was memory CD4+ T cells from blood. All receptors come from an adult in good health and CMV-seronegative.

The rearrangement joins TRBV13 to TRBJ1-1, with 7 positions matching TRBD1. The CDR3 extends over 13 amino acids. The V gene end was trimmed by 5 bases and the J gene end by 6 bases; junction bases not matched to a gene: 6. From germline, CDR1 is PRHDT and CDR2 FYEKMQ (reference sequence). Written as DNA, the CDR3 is TGTGCCAGCAGCCCTAGCGGACAGGCTGAAGCTTTCTTT. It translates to CASSPSGQAEAFF.

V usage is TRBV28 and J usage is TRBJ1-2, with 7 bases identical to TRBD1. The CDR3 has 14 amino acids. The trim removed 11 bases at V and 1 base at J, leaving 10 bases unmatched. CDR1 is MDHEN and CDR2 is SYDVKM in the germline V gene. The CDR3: CASRNRGDNYGYTF. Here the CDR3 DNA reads TGTGCCTCCAGAAACAGGGGCGATAACTATGGCTACACCTTC.

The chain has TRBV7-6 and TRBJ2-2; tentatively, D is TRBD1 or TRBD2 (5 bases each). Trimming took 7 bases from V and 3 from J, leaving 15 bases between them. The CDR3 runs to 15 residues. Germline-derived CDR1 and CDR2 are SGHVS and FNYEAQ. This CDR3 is CASNLGARYTGELFF. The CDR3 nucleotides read TGTGCCAGCAATCTCGGGGCCAGATACACCGGGGAGCTGTTTTTT.

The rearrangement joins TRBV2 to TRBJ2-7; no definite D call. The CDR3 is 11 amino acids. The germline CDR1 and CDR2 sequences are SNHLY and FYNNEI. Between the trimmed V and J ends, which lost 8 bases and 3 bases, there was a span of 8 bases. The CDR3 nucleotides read TGTGCCAGCCGGAATCTCTACGAGCAGTACTTC. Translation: CASRNLYEQYF.

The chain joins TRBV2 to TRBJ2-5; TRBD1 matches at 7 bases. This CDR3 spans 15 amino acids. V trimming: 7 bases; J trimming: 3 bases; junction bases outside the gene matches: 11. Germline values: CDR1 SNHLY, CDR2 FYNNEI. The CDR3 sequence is CASIWKGGEKETQYF. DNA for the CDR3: TGTGCCAGCATATGGAAAGGGGGCGAAAAAGAGACCCAGTACTTC.

The DNA of the CDR3 is TGTGCCACCAGCAGAGATCTGCAGTATGAAAAACTGTTTTTT. It yields the protein CATSRDLQYEKLFF. The chain couples TRBV15 to TRBJ1-4, with D hard to call. In germline, CDR1 is LNHNV, CDR2 YYDKDF (reference sequence). Trimming shortened V by 0 bases and J by 6 bases, and 8 bases separated the two germline ends. CDR3 size: 14 residues.

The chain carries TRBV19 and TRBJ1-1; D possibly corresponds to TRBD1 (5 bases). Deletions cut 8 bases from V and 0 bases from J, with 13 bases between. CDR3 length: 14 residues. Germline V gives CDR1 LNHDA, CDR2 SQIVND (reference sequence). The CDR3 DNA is TGTGCCAGTGGAGGGGTCAACTTGAACACTGAAGCTTTCTTT. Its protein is CASGGVNLNTEAFF.

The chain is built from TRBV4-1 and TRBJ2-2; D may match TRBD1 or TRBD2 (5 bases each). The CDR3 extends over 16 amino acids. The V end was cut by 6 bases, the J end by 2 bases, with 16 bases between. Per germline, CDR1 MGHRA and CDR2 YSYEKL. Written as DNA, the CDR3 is TGCGCCAGCAGGGGGGACCGGGACGGAAACACCGGGGAGCTGTTTTTT. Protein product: CASRGDRDGNTGELFF.

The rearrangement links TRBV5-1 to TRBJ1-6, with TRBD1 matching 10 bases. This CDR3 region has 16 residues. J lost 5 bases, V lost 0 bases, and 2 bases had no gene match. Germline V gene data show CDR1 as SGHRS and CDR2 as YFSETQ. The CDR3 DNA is TGCGCCAGCAGCTTGGCGGGACAGGGGAATAATTCACCCCTCCACTTT. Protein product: CASSLAGQGNNSPLHF.

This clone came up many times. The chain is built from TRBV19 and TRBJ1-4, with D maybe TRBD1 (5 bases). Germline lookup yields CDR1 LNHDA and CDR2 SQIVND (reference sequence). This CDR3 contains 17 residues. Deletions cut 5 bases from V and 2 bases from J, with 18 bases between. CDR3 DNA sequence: TGTGCCAGTAGTGAGGAGGGGCCGACCGGCACTAATGAAAAACTGTTTTTT. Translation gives CASSEEGPTGTNEKLFF.

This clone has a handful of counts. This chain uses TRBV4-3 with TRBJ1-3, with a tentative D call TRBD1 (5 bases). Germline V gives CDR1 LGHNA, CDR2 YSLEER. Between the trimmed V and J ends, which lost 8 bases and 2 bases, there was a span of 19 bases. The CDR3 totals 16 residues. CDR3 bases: TGCGCCAGCGGCAAAGGGGAGGGTGAGGCTGGAAACACCATATATTTT. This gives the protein CASGKGEGEAGNTIYF.

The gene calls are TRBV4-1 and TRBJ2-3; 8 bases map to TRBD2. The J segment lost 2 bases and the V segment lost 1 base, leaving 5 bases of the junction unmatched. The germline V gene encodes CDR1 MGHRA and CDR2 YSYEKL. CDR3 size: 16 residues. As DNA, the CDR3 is TGCGCCAGCAGCCAAGTACCGCGGGGGGCCACAGATACGCAGTATTTT. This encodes CASSQVPRGATDTQYF.

CDR3 bases: TGTGCCAGCGTCGGTGGGGTAGCGGGGCAAGAGACCCAGTACTTC. It specifies CASVGGVAGQETQYF. This chain joins TRBV6-1 and TRBJ2-5; TRBD2 matches 8 bases. Per germline, CDR1 MNHNS and CDR2 SASEGT. CDR3 length equals 15 residues. V lost 8 bases to trimming and J lost 2 bases; unmatched junction nucleotides: 10.

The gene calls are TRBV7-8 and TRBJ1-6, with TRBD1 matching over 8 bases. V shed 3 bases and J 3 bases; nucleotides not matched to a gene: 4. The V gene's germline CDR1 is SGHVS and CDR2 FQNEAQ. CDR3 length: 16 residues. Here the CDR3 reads CASSFQGAGYNSPLHF. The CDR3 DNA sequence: TGTGCCAGCAGCTTTCAGGGGGCCGGCTATAATTCACCCCTCCACTTT.

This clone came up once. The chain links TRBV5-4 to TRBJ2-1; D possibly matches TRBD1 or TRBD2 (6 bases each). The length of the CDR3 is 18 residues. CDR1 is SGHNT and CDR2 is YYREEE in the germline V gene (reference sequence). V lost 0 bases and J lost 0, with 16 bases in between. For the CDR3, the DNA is TGTGCCAGCAGCTTGGGAGGGGGGCTCTCCAGCTCCTACAATGAGCAGTTCTTC. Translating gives CASSLGGGLSSSYNEQFF. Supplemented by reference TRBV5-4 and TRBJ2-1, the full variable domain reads ETGVTQSPTHLIKTRGQQVTLRCSSQSGHNTVSWYQQALGQGPQFIFQYYREEENGRGNFPPRFSGLQFPNYSSELNVNALELDDSALYLCASSLGGGLSSSYNEQFFGPGTRLTVL.

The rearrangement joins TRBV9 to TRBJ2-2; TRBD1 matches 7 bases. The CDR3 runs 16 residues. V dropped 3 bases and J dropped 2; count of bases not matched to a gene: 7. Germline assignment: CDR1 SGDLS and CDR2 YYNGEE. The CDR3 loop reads CASSASGTANTGELFF. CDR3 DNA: TGTGCCAGCAGCGCCTCCGGGACAGCAAACACCGGGGAGCTGTTTTTT.

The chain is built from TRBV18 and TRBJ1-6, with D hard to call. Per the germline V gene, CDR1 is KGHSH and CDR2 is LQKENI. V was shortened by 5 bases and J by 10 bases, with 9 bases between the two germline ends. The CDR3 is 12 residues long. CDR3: CASSKIGSPLHF. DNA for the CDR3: TGTGCCAGCTCAAAGATTGGCTCACCCCTCCACTTT.

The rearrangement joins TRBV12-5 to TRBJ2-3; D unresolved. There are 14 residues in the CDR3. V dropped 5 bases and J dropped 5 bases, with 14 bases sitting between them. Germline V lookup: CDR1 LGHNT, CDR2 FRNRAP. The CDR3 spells CASGPPGSLDTQYF. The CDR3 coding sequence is TGTGCTAGTGGTCCCCCAGGTAGCCTAGATACGCAGTATTTT.

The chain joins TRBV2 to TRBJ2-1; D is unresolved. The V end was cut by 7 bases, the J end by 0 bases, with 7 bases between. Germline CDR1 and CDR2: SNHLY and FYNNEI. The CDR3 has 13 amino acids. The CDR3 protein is CASTGTSYNEQFF. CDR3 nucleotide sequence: TGTGCCAGCACCGGTACCTCCTACAATGAGCAGTTCTTC.

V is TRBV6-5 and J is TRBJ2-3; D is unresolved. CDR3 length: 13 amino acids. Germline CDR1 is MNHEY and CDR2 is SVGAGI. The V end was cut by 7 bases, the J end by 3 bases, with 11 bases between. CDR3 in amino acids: CASKSPSTDTQYF. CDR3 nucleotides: TGTGCCAGCAAATCGCCCTCTACAGATACGCAGTATTTT.

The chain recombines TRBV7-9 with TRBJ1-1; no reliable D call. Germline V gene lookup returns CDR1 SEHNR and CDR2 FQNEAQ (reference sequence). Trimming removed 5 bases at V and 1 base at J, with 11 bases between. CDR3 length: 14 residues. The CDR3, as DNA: TGTGCCAGCAGCAAAGGGCAGCCGAACACTGAAGCTTTCTTT. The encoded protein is CASSKGQPNTEAFF.

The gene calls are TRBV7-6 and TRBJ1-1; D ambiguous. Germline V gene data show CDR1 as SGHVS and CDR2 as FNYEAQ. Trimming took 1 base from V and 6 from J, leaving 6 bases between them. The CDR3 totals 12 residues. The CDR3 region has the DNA TGTGCCAGCAGCTTAGTTAACTCTGAAGCTTTCTTT. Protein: CASSLVNSEAFF.

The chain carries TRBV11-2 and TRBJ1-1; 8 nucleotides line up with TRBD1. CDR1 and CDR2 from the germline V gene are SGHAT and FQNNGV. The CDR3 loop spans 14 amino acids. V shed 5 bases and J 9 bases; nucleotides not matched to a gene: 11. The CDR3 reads CASSQTSTGEKAFF. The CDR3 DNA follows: TGTGCCAGCAGCCAGACGTCGACAGGGGAAAAAGCTTTCTTT.

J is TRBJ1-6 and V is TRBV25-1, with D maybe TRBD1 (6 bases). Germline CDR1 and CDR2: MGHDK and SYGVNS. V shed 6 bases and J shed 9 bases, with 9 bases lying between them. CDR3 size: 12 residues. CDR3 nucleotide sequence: TGTGCCAGCAGACAGGGTCTTTCACCCCTCCACTTT. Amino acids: CASRQGLSPLHF. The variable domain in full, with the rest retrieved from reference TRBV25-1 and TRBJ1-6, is EADIYQTPRYLVIGTGKKITLECSQTMGHDKMYWYQQDPGMELHLIHYSYGVNSTEKGDLSSESTVSRIRTEHFPLTLESARPSHTSQYLCASRQGLSPLHFGNGTRLTVT.

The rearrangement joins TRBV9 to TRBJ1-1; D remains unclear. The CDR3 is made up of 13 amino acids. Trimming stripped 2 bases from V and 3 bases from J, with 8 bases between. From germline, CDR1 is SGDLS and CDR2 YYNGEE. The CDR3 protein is CASSVMEDTEAFF. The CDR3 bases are TGTGCCAGCAGCGTTATGGAGGACACTGAAGCTTTCTTT.

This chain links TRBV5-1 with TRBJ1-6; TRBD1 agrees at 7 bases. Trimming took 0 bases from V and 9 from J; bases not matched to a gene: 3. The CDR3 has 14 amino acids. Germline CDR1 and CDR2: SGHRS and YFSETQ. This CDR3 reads CASSLGTGTSPLHF. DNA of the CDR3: TGCGCCAGCAGCTTGGGGACAGGAACTTCACCCCTCCACTTT.

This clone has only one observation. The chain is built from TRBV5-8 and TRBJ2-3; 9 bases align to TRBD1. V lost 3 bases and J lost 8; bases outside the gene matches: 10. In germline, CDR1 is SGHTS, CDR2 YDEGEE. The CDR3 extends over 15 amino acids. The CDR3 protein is CASSSSGTGHVTQYF. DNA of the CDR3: TGTGCCAGCAGCTCCTCCGGGACAGGGCATGTTACGCAGTATTTT. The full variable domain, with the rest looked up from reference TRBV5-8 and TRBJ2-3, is EAGVTQSPTHLIKTRGQQATLRCSPISGHTSVYWYQQALGLGLQFLLWYDEGEERNRGNFPPRFSGRQFPNYSSELNVNALELEDSALYLCASSSSGTGHVTQYFGPGTRLTVL.

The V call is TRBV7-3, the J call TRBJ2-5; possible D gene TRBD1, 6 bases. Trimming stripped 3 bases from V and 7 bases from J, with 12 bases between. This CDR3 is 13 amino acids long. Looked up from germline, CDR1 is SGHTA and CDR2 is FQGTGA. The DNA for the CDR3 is TGTGCCAGCAGCTTGGACAGTGGGGGGACCCAGTACTTC. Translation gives CASSLDSGGTQYF.

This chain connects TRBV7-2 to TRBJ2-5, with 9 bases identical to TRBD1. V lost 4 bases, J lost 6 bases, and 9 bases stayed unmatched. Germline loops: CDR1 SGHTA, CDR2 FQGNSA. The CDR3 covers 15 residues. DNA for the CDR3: TGTGCCAGCAGCTCTACCGGGACAGGGACTCAGACCCAGTACTTC. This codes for CASSSTGTGTQTQYF.

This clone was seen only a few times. CDR3 residues: CASSKAGGENTEAFF. The DNA of the CDR3 is TGCGCCAGCAGTAAAGCAGGGGGCGAGAACACTGAAGCTTTCTTT. The gene calls are TRBV5-1 and TRBJ1-1; 8 nucleotides align to TRBD1. Germline V gives CDR1 SGHRS, CDR2 YFSETQ. The CDR3 is 15 amino acids. J gave up 1 base and V 5 bases, and 7 bases lay outside the gene matches.

CDR3 sequence: CASSPSRGEGDTQYF. The CDR3 DNA reads as TGTGCCAGCAGCCCCAGTAGAGGGGAGGGGGATACGCAGTATTTT. V usage is TRBV11-3 and J usage is TRBJ2-3; TRBD2 agrees at 7 bases. V lost 5 bases and J lost 6; bases outside the gene matches: 11. The CDR3 totals 15 residues. From germline, CDR1 is SGHNT and CDR2 YENEEA. The full variable domain, completed using reference TRBV11-3 and TRBJ2-3, is EAGVVQSPRYKIIEKKQPVAFWCNPISGHNTLYWYLQNLGQGPELLIRYENEEAVDDSQLPKDRFSAERLKGVDSTLKIQPAELGDSAVYLCASSPSRGEGDTQYFGPGTRLTVL.

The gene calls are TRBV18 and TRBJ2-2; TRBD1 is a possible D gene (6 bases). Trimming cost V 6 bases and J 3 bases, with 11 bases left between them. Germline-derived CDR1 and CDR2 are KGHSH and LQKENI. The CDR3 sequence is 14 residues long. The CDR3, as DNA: TGTGCCAGCTCGTGGACAGAGGACACCGGGGAGCTGTTTTTT. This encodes CASSWTEDTGELFF.